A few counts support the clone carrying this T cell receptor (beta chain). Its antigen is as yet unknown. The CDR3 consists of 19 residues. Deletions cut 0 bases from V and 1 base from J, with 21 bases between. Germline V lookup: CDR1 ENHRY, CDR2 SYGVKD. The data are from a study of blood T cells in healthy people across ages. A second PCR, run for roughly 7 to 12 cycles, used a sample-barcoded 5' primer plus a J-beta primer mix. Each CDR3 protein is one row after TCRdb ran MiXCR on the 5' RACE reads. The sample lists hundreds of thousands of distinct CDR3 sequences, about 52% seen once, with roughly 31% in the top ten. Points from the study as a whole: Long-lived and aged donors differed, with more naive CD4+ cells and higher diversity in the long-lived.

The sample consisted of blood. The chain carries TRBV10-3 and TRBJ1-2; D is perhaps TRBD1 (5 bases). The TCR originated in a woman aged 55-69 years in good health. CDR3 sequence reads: CAISESFIFRTSINYGYTF. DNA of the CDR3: TGTGCCATCAGTGAGTCGTTTATTTTTCGGACATCGATTAACTATGGCTACACCTTC.